This entry lists 20 T cell receptor beta chains sequenced from one sample in a study of blood T cell repertoires in COVID-19. TCRdb's table, derived via immunoSEQ multiplex PCR, lists solely in-frame clones and lacks some. The sample lists 150,000 to 200,000 clones, 88% seen once, with 3.5% to 5% in the top ten. The sequenced material came from peripheral blood. These receptors were taken from a woman in her twenties or thirties with acute or convalescent COVID-19.

CDR3 nucleotide sequence: TGCGCCAGCAGCTTGGAACAGTCCATAACTGAAGCTTTCTTT. Residues: CASSLEQSITEAFF. The chain uses TRBV5-1 and TRBJ1-1; no clear D gene. The CDR3 runs 14 residues. Trimming removed 0 bases at V and 5 bases at J, with 11 bases between. CDR1 SGHRS and CDR2 YFSETQ come from the germline V gene.

The chain carries TRBV18 and TRBJ2-7, with a possible D match to TRBD1 (6 bases). CDR3 length: 14 amino acids. The ends were cut back, 0 bases at V and 5 bases at J, with 11 bases in the middle. Germline V gene data show CDR1 as KGHSH and CDR2 as LQKENI. The CDR3 reads CASSPPSGDNEQYF. CDR3 nucleotides: TGTGCCAGCTCACCACCTTCAGGGGACAACGAGCAGTACTTC.

Here the CDR3 reads CASSSNGHNYNEQFF. The CDR3, as DNA: TGTGCCAGCAGTTCAAATGGACACAACTACAATGAGCAGTTCTTC. V usage is TRBV28 and J usage is TRBJ2-1, with a possible D match to TRBD1 (5 bases). Germline CDR1 and CDR2: MDHEN and SYDVKM. CDR3 length equals 15 residues. The germline V and J ends were trimmed by 4 bases and 3 bases, with 13 bases remaining between them.

The chain has TRBV4-1 and TRBJ2-1; TRBD2 matches 8 bases. CDR1 and CDR2 from the germline V gene are MGHRA and YSYEKL. CDR3 length: 16 amino acids. V was pared by 4 bases and J by 6 bases, with 11 bases of the junction left unmatched. The CDR3 loop is CASSPAPGTSRNEQFF. The CDR3 DNA reads TGCGCCAGCAGCCCTGCGCCCGGGACTAGTCGCAATGAGCAGTTCTTC.

This chain joins TRBV28 and TRBJ1-5; possibly TRBD1 for D (5 bases). This CDR3 region has 14 residues. The germline V gene has CDR1 MDHEN and CDR2 SYDVKM. With 4 bases removed from V and 5 bases from J, the gap between germline ends came to 12 bases. DNA of the CDR3: TGTGCCAGCAGTTGGGCTAGACAGTATCAGCCCCAGCATTTT. Amino acid sequence: CASSWARQYQPQHF.

The genes are TRBV2 and TRBJ1-6; possibly TRBD1 for D (5 bases). Looked up from germline, CDR1 is SNHLY and CDR2 is FYNNEI. V lost 5 bases to trimming and J lost 10 bases, with 12 bases between them. CDR3 length: 13 amino acids. The CDR3 loop is CASSPEGVSPLHF. The CDR3 region has the DNA TGTGCCAGCAGTCCCGAAGGGGTCTCACCCCTCCACTTT. The entire variable domain, with the rest obtained from reference TRBV2 and TRBJ1-6, is as follows: EPEVTQTPSHQVTQMGQEVILRCVPISNHLYFYWYRQILGQKVEFLVSFYNNEISEKSEIFDDQFSVERPDGSNFTLKIRSTKLEDSAMYFCASSPEGVSPLHFGNGTRLTVT.

The chain combines TRBV11-1 with TRBJ2-1; TRBD2 is a possible D gene (5 bases). Germline assignment: CDR1 SGHAT and CDR2 FQDESV (reference sequence). The V gene lost 1 base and the J gene lost 8 bases, with 12 bases spanning the gap. This CDR3 has 14 amino acids. The CDR3 DNA reads TGTGCCAGCAGCTTAGACCGCGGGTCTTATGAGCAGTTCTTC. Amino acid sequence: CASSLDRGSYEQFF.

Only one count was recorded for this clone. This chain uses TRBV21-1 with TRBJ2-3; the table assigns TRBD2, which was not confirmed against the DNA. TRBV21-1 is tagged as a pseudogene. This CDR3 region has 14 residues. The CDR3 loop reads CASIEGGGTDTQYF. The CDR3 DNA follows: TGTGCCAGCATAGAGGGCGGGGGCACAGATACGCAGTATTTT.

V and J are TRBV3-1 (or the pseudogene TRBV3-2) and TRBJ1-2; 8 bases map to TRBD1. Germline trimming cut 5 bases from V and 7 bases from J; bases unmatched to any gene: 9. CDR1 is LGHDT and CDR2 is YNNKEL in the germline V gene (reference sequence). The CDR3 loop spans 14 amino acids. The CDR3 reads CASSYRTGFGGYTF. The CDR3, as DNA: TGTGCCAGCAGCTACCGGACAGGGTTTGGTGGCTACACCTTC.

The chain has TRBV7-9 and TRBJ1-2; TRBD1 matches at 9 bases. V trimming: 3 bases; J trimming: 14 bases; junction bases outside the gene matches: 10. The germline V gene has CDR1 SEHNR and CDR2 FQNEAQ (reference sequence). This CDR3 is built from 13 residues. The CDR3 DNA reads as TGTGCCAGCAGCTTCAGTACAGGGGGCGCGGAGACCTTC. This gives the protein CASSFSTGGAETF.

The genes are TRBV6-5 and TRBJ1-4; D may be TRBD1 (6 bases). The V gene's germline CDR1 is MNHEY and CDR2 SVGAGI. The CDR3 has 14 amino acids. Trimming left V 2 bases short and J 5 bases short, with 9 bases between. CDR3 amino acids: CASSYSTGNEKLFF. In DNA form, the CDR3 reads TGTGCCAGCAGTTACAGCACAGGGAATGAAAAACTGTTTTTT.

The chain employs TRBV2 and TRBJ2-1; no definite D call. The CDR3 spans 12 residues. Germline V gene sequence: CDR1 SNHLY, CDR2 FYNNEI. Between the trimmed V and J ends, which lost 5 bases and 12 bases, there was a span of 14 bases. CDR3 bases: TGTGCCAGCAGTTCCACGACTTATAGGCAGTTCTTC. Translation gives CASSSTTYRQFF.

The chain couples TRBV5-4 to TRBJ2-2; D not certain. The CDR3 contains 12 residues. The germline V gene has CDR1 SGHNT and CDR2 YYREEE (reference sequence). V was trimmed by 5 bases and J by 6 bases, leaving 8 bases between them. The CDR3 DNA follows: TGTGCCAGCAGTCCCGTTGCCGGGGAGCTGTTTTTT. It is translated as CASSPVAGELFF.

The chain combines TRBV5-1 with TRBJ2-7, with D perhaps TRBD2 (6 bases). The CDR3 loop spans 15 amino acids. Per germline, CDR1 SGHRS and CDR2 YFSETQ. V lost 0 bases and J lost 2, with 12 bases in between. In DNA, the CDR3 is TGCGCCAGCAGCTTGGGCACAGGAGGGGCCTACGAGCAGTACTTC. Its protein product is CASSLGTGGAYEQYF.

The chain has TRBV6-6 and TRBJ2-1, with D unclear. The V gene's germline CDR1 is MNHNY and CDR2 SVGAGI (reference sequence). V lost 5 bases to trimming and J lost 5 bases, with 4 bases between them. The CDR3 contains 11 residues. The CDR3 reads CASSHNNEQFF. As DNA, the CDR3 is TGTGCCAGCAGTCACAACAATGAGCAGTTCTTC.

This chain joins TRBV24-1 and TRBJ2-2, with 11 bases that match TRBD1. Per the germline V gene, CDR1 is KGHDR and CDR2 is SFDVKD. This CDR3 comprises 14 residues. The V segment lost 9 bases and the J segment 6 bases; nucleotides outside the gene matches: 5. The CDR3 loop reads CATEGQGAAGELFF. In DNA, the CDR3 is TGTGCCACCGAAGGACAGGGGGCGGCCGGGGAGCTGTTTTTT.

This chain joins TRBV19 and TRBJ1-6, with 7 bases lining up with TRBD1. V shed 3 bases and J 7 bases; nucleotides not matched to a gene: 3. This CDR3 has 14 residues. The germline V gene has CDR1 LNHDA and CDR2 SQIVND (reference sequence). CDR3 loop: CASSIGDRNSPLHF. In DNA, the CDR3 is TGTGCCAGTAGTATCGGGGACAGAAATTCACCCCTCCACTTT.

With respect to this clone: Other DNA sequences from this sample encode an identical CDR3 as well. The V call is TRBV12-3 or TRBV12-4, the J call TRBJ2-7; no clear D gene. Trimming shortened V by 6 bases and J by 3 bases, and 6 bases separated the two germline ends. The CDR3 sequence is 11 residues long. The CDR3 nucleotides are TGTGCCAGCAGCTATTACTACGAGCAGTACTTC. It is translated as CASSYYYEQYF.

The chain has TRBV28 and TRBJ1-4; D is uncertain. Trimming took off 6 bases at V and 10 bases at J, with 12 bases between the two ends. The germline CDR1 and CDR2 sequences are MDHEN and SYDVKM. CDR3 length equals 12 residues. The DNA of the CDR3 is TGTGCCAGCAGCGTAATCGGAGGAAAACTGTTTTTT. Protein product: CASSVIGGKLFF.

This chain uses TRBV2 with TRBJ1-4, with a weak D call TRBD1 (5 bases). The germline CDR1 and CDR2 sequences are SNHLY and FYNNEI. V gave up 9 bases and J gave up 5 bases, with 10 bases separating them. The CDR3 spans 12 residues. CDR3 sequence: CASEDKNEKLFF. The CDR3 nucleotides are TGTGCCAGTGAGGACAAGAATGAAAAACTGTTTTTT.